Listed below are T cell receptor beta chains from one sample, sequenced in a study of patients and donors after allogeneic stem cell transplantation. In TCRdb, the RT-PCR reads were re-called with MiXCR into one record per CDR3 protein. The sample lists approximately 61,000 distinct CDR3 sequences, about an eighth occurring once. The sample was blood, either unsorted or a sorted T cell fraction (not recorded which). These TCRs come from a human donor who was either an allogeneic HSCT recipient or a stem cell or donor lymphocyte infusion donor (not recorded which). It is not recorded whose cells these are; they may come from a transplant donor. The CDR3 runs from the conserved cysteine through the conserved F or W. A D gene is named only where the DNA matches it firmly. A row's size may be missing; if present it is once, few, many or a size class.

j_gene: TRBJ1-1; abundance: many; v_gene: TRBV24-1; d_gene: -; CDR3aa: CATRKDTEAFF; CDR3nt: TGTGCCACCAGGAAGGATACTGAAGCTTTCTTT
j_gene: TRBJ2-3; abundance: -; v_gene: TRBV5-6; d_gene: -; CDR3aa: CASSLAGSLSTDTQYF; CDR3nt: TGTGCCAGCAGCTTGGCCGGGAGTCTTAGCACAGATACGCAGTATTTT
j_gene: TRBJ2-1; abundance: -; v_gene: TRBV7-9; d_gene: TRBD2; CDR3aa: CASSGLAAGYEQFF; CDR3nt: TGTGCCAGCAGCGGACTAGCGGCCGGGTATGAGCAGTTCTTC
j_gene: TRBJ1-1; abundance: few; v_gene: TRBV7-2; d_gene: -; CDR3aa: CASSPTPTGFPEAFF; CDR3nt: TGTGCCAGCAGCCCCACACCTACAGGGTTCCCTGAAGCTTTCTTT
j_gene: TRBJ2-1; abundance: few; v_gene: TRBV11-2; d_gene: -; CDR3aa: CASSLVGQNPTYNEQFF; CDR3nt: TGTGCCAGCAGCTTAGTTGGGCAGAATCCAACCTACAATGAGCAGTTCTTC
j_gene: TRBJ2-1; abundance: -; v_gene: TRBV9; d_gene: TRBD2; CDR3aa: CASSSSGNSYNEQFF; CDR3nt: TGTGCCAGCAGCTCTAGCGGAAATTCCTACAATGAGCAGTTCTTC
j_gene: TRBJ1-6; abundance: -; v_gene: TRBV7-3; d_gene: -; CDR3aa: CASSLKGGYNSPLHF; CDR3nt: TGTGCCAGCAGCTTAAAGGGGGGGTATAATTCACCCCTCCACTTT
j_gene: TRBJ2-5; abundance: once; v_gene: TRBV3-1; d_gene: -; CDR3aa: CASSQLLFDQETQYF; CDR3nt: TGTGCCAGCAGCCAACTTCTATTCGACCAAGAGACCCAGTACTTC
j_gene: TRBJ2-1; abundance: few; v_gene: TRBV20-1; d_gene: -; CDR3aa: CSARDPQTKVDDEQFF; CDR3nt: TGCAGTGCTAGAGATCCTCAGACTAAGGTAGACGATGAGCAGTTCTTC
j_gene: TRBJ1-5; abundance: many; v_gene: TRBV18; d_gene: -; CDR3aa: CASSPSPNNQPQHF; CDR3nt: TGTGCCAGCTCACCAAGTCCGAACAATCAGCCCCAGCATTTT
j_gene: TRBJ2-1; abundance: few; v_gene: TRBV20-1; d_gene: -; CDR3aa: CSASSGKPTYNEQFF; CDR3nt: TGCAGTGCTAGTTCCGGGAAGCCGACCTACAATGAGCAGTTCTTC
j_gene: TRBJ2-1; abundance: few; v_gene: TRBV5-1; d_gene: TRBD1; CDR3aa: CASSADRVVDNEQFF; CDR3nt: TGCGCCAGCAGCGCGGACAGGGTAGTTGACAATGAGCAGTTCTTC
j_gene: TRBJ2-1; abundance: -; v_gene: TRBV2; d_gene: TRBD2; CDR3aa: CASSLLAGVGEQFF; CDR3nt: TGTGCCAGCTCTCTTCTAGCGGGAGTGGGCGAGCAGTTCTTC
j_gene: TRBJ1-2; abundance: -; v_gene: TRBV12-3/TRBV12-4; d_gene: -; CDR3aa: CASSLNRHNYGYTF; CDR3nt: TGTGCCAGCAGTTTAAACAGGCATAACTATGGCTACACCTTC
j_gene: TRBJ1-4; abundance: -; v_gene: TRBV5-1; d_gene: -; CDR3aa: CASSFGGSEKLFF; CDR3nt: TGCGCCAGCAGCTTTGGGGGAAGCGAAAAACTGTTTTTT
j_gene: TRBJ1-1; abundance: many; v_gene: TRBV5-1; d_gene: -; CDR3aa: CASTSGTTNTEAFF; CDR3nt: TGCGCCAGCACCTCCGGCACCACAAACACTGAAGCTTTCTTT
j_gene: TRBJ1-2; abundance: many; v_gene: TRBV20-1; d_gene: -; CDR3aa: CSARDTNYGYTF; CDR3nt: TGCAGTGCTCGGGACACCAACTATGGCTACACCTTC
j_gene: TRBJ1-1; abundance: many; v_gene: TRBV6-5; d_gene: -; CDR3aa: CASSDTGTEAFF; CDR3nt: TGTGCCAGCAGTGATACAGGGACTGAAGCTTTCTTT
j_gene: TRBJ2-3; abundance: -; v_gene: TRBV7-9; d_gene: TRBD1; CDR3aa: CASSSQGADTQYF; CDR3nt: TGTGCCAGCAGCTCCCAGGGGGCAGATACGCAGTATTTT
j_gene: TRBJ1-1; abundance: -; v_gene: TRBV6-5; d_gene: -; CDR3aa: CASSYGGSTEAFF; CDR3nt: TGTGCCAGCAGTTACGGGGGCAGTACTGAAGCTTTCTTT
j_gene: TRBJ2-1; abundance: many; v_gene: TRBV20-1; d_gene: TRBD2; CDR3aa: CSADGRVSYNEQFF; CDR3nt: TGCAGTGCTGATGGGAGGGTATCCTACAATGAGCAGTTCTTC
j_gene: TRBJ2-5; abundance: many; v_gene: TRBV27; d_gene: -; CDR3aa: CASSLFRDSFYETQYF; CDR3nt: TGTGCCAGCAGTTTATTCAGGGACTCCTTCTACGAGACCCAGTACTTC
j_gene: TRBJ2-4; abundance: few; v_gene: TRBV7-9; d_gene: TRBD2; CDR3aa: CASSLDPSGRGRDIQYF; CDR3nt: TGTGCCAGCAGCTTAGACCCTAGCGGGAGAGGGCGGGACATTCAGTACTTC
j_gene: TRBJ2-7; abundance: many; v_gene: TRBV3-1; d_gene: TRBD1; CDR3aa: CASSPWTGKSFYEQYF; CDR3nt: TGTGCCAGCAGCCCCTGGACAGGGAAGTCCTTCTACGAGCAGTACTTC
j_gene: TRBJ1-2; abundance: -; v_gene: TRBV29-1; d_gene: -; CDR3aa: CSVEQNYPYTF; CDR3nt: TGCAGCGTTGAACAGAACTATCCCTACACCTTC
j_gene: TRBJ2-1; abundance: few; v_gene: TRBV10-3; d_gene: TRBD1; CDR3aa: CAISESDRGRRDEQFF; CDR3nt: TGTGCCATCAGTGAGTCAGACAGGGGGCGTCGGGATGAGCAGTTCTTC
j_gene: TRBJ2-2; abundance: -; v_gene: TRBV5-1; d_gene: TRBD2; CDR3aa: CASSLGTSGNTGELFF; CDR3nt: TGCGCCAGCAGCTTGGGGACTAGCGGAAACACCGGGGAGCTGTTTTTT
j_gene: TRBJ2-1; abundance: -; v_gene: TRBV20-1; d_gene: TRBD1; CDR3aa: CSARDEEVEGQGENEQFF; CDR3nt: TGCAGTGCTAGAGATGAGGAGGTCGAGGGACAGGGAGAGAATGAGCAGTTCTTC
j_gene: TRBJ1-5; abundance: many; v_gene: TRBV12-3/TRBV12-4; d_gene: -; CDR3aa: CASSLFGGGRGNQPQHF; CDR3nt: TGTGCCAGCAGTTTGTTTGGCGGGGGCAGGGGCAATCAGCCCCAGCATTTT
j_gene: TRBJ1-2; abundance: -; v_gene: TRBV7-3; d_gene: -; CDR3aa: CASSLTGEGPDREGYTF; CDR3nt: TGTGCCAGCAGCTTAACGGGGGAGGGCCCGGATCGTGAGGGCTACACCTTC
j_gene: TRBJ2-2; abundance: -; v_gene: TRBV30; d_gene: TRBD1; CDR3aa: CAWRDRVSRNTGELFF; CDR3nt: TGTGCCTGGCGGGACAGGGTTTCTCGAAACACCGGGGAGCTGTTTTTT
j_gene: TRBJ2-7; abundance: few; v_gene: TRBV20-1; d_gene: TRBD2; CDR3aa: CSALRTSGRAVLPGAQYF; CDR3nt: TGCAGTGCTCTAAGGACTAGCGGGAGGGCCGTACTACCGGGGGCGCAGTACTTC
j_gene: TRBJ2-1; abundance: many; v_gene: TRBV6-6; d_gene: -; CDR3aa: CASSYPIISGRETYNEQFF; CDR3nt: TGTGCCAGCAGTTACCCAATAATTAGTGGCAGGGAGACCTACAATGAGCAGTTCTTC
j_gene: TRBJ2-1; abundance: -; v_gene: TRBV27; d_gene: TRBD2; CDR3aa: CASSRLAGGPTYNEQFF; CDR3nt: TGTGCCAGCAGTCGACTAGCGGGAGGGCCCACCTACAATGAGCAGTTCTTC
j_gene: TRBJ2-5; abundance: many; v_gene: TRBV15; d_gene: -; CDR3aa: CATSTLQETQYF; CDR3nt: TGTGCCACCTCAACGCTGCAAGAGACCCAGTACTTC
j_gene: TRBJ2-1; abundance: -; v_gene: TRBV5-6; d_gene: -; CDR3aa: CASSSALSGFFNEQFF; CDR3nt: TGTGCCAGCAGCTCTGCACTGAGCGGGTTCTTCAATGAGCAGTTCTTC
j_gene: TRBJ2-7; abundance: -; v_gene: TRBV6-1; d_gene: -; CDR3aa: CASSAWQLFYEQYF; CDR3nt: TGTGCCAGCAGTGCGTGGCAGCTCTTTTACGAGCAGTACTTC
j_gene: TRBJ2-7; abundance: -; v_gene: TRBV9; d_gene: TRBD1; CDR3aa: CASSAWDRSYEQYF; CDR3nt: TGTGCCAGCAGCGCATGGGACAGGTCCTACGAGCAGTACTTC
j_gene: TRBJ2-2; abundance: many; v_gene: TRBV5-1; d_gene: -; CDR3aa: CASSPIAEIKGGELFF; CDR3nt: TGCGCCAGCAGCCCGATAGCGGAGATAAAAGGCGGGGAGCTGTTTTTT
j_gene: TRBJ2-3; abundance: many; v_gene: TRBV29-1; d_gene: TRBD2; CDR3aa: CSVLGTSARTDTQYF; CDR3nt: TGCAGCGTCTTAGGGACTAGCGCCCGCACAGATACGCAGTATTTT
j_gene: TRBJ2-7; abundance: -; v_gene: TRBV7-9; d_gene: -; CDR3aa: CASSAGLASEYEQYF; CDR3nt: TGTGCCAGCAGCGCCGGATTAGCGAGTGAGTACGAGCAGTACTTC
j_gene: TRBJ2-3; abundance: -; v_gene: TRBV27; d_gene: TRBD2; CDR3aa: CASSLVLAEATDTQYF; CDR3nt: TGTGCCAGCAGTTTAGTCCTAGCGGAAGCGACAGATACGCAGTATTTT
j_gene: TRBJ2-3; abundance: -; v_gene: TRBV7-6; d_gene: -; CDR3aa: CASSLRGRSGTDTQYF; CDR3nt: TGTGCCAGCAGCTTAAGAGGGAGGTCTGGCACAGATACGCAGTATTTT
j_gene: TRBJ2-1; abundance: -; v_gene: TRBV27; d_gene: -; CDR3aa: CASSLLGHYNEQFF; CDR3nt: TGTGCCAGCAGTTTATTGGGTCATTACAATGAGCAGTTCTTC
j_gene: TRBJ2-7; abundance: -; v_gene: TRBV7-6; d_gene: TRBD2; CDR3aa: CASSFSAGDAYEQYF; CDR3nt: TGTGCCAGCAGCTTTTCAGCGGGAGATGCCTACGAGCAGTACTTC
j_gene: TRBJ1-1; abundance: -; v_gene: TRBV6-6; d_gene: TRBD1; CDR3aa: CASSPTAGQSNTEAFF; CDR3nt: TGTGCCAGCAGTCCGACGGCGGGACAGTCGAACACTGAAGCTTTCTTT
j_gene: TRBJ1-2; abundance: many; v_gene: TRBV5-6; d_gene: -; CDR3aa: CASSLTTDYGYTF; CDR3nt: TGTGCCAGCAGCTTGACGACGGACTATGGCTACACCTTC
j_gene: TRBJ2-7; abundance: many; v_gene: TRBV6-5; d_gene: TRBD2; CDR3aa: CASSSTTSGYEQYF; CDR3nt: TGTGCCAGCAGTTCAACGACTAGCGGATACGAGCAGTACTTC
j_gene: TRBJ2-1; abundance: -; v_gene: TRBV25-1; d_gene: TRBD2; CDR3aa: CASSEYRTSGRYENEQFF; CDR3nt: TGTGCCAGCAGTGAATACCGGACTAGCGGGAGGTATGAGAATGAGCAGTTCTTC
j_gene: TRBJ2-1; abundance: -; v_gene: TRBV3-1; d_gene: -; CDR3aa: CASSLDIFQFF; CDR3nt: TGTGCCAGCAGCCTTGACATTTTTCAGTTCTTC
j_gene: TRBJ2-7; abundance: -; v_gene: TRBV6-5; d_gene: -; CDR3aa: CASSYLSGLKGTYEQYF; CDR3nt: TGTGCCAGCAGCTACTTATCGGGGTTGAAAGGGACCTACGAGCAGTACTTC
j_gene: TRBJ2-1; abundance: -; v_gene: TRBV5-1; d_gene: TRBD2; CDR3aa: CASSSGTSGNNEQFF; CDR3nt: TGCGCCAGCAGCTCTGGGACTAGCGGTAACAATGAGCAGTTCTTC
j_gene: TRBJ1-2; abundance: few; v_gene: TRBV20-1; d_gene: TRBD1; CDR3aa: CSAWTGTKNYGYTF; CDR3nt: TGCAGTGCTTGGACAGGGACGAAGAACTATGGCTACACCTTC
j_gene: TRBJ2-3; abundance: many; v_gene: TRBV20-1; d_gene: TRBD2; CDR3aa: CSASPSGRNPDTQYF; CDR3nt: TGCAGTGCCAGTCCTAGCGGGAGGAATCCAGATACGCAGTATTTT
j_gene: TRBJ2-7; abundance: few; v_gene: TRBV5-6; d_gene: -; CDR3aa: CASSLNPGRIEQYF; CDR3nt: TGTGCCAGCAGCTTAAATCCGGGACGCATCGAGCAGTACTTC
j_gene: TRBJ2-7; abundance: few; v_gene: TRBV5-1; d_gene: -; CDR3aa: CASSLGDFYEQYF; CDR3nt: TGCGCCAGCAGCCTGGGCGACTTCTACGAGCAGTACTTC
j_gene: TRBJ1-4; abundance: few; v_gene: TRBV3-1; d_gene: TRBD1; CDR3aa: CASSQAGQPNEKLFF; CDR3nt: TGTGCCAGCAGCCAAGCGGGACAGCCAAATGAAAAACTGTTTTTT